The 15 T cell receptor beta chains given below trace back to one sample, sequenced in a study of T-cell reconstitution after alpha-beta-depleted transplantation in children. The library targeted TCRbeta and was prepared with unique molecular identifiers. From the PCR reads, TCRdb called clonotypes with MiXCR, one entry per CDR3 protein. This sample has 400,000 to 450,000 distinct CDR3 sequences, with 43% found just once. Sequencing was performed on PBMCs, taken before TCRalphabeta/CD19-depleted stem cell transplant. The receptor source for this set is a girl aged 2-10 years with aplastic anemia, due to receive a stem cell transplant.

V gene TRBV20-1 combines with J gene TRBJ2-1; D might be TRBD2 (5 bases). Trimming shortened V by 6 bases and J by 8 bases, and 17 bases separated the two germline ends. Germline V gives CDR1 DFQATT, CDR2 SNEGSKA (reference sequence). The CDR3 has 13 residues. CDR3 in DNA: TGCAGTGCACCGAGGGCTAGCAACTATGAGCAGTTCTTC. The encoded protein is CSAPRASNYEQFF.

The chain combines TRBV20-1 with TRBJ2-7; TRBD2 matches at 7 bases. J lost 6 bases, V lost 0 bases, and 11 bases had no gene match. The CDR3 spans 15 residues. Germline V gene data show CDR1 as DFQATT and CDR2 as SNEGSKA (reference sequence). CDR3 region: CSAREPRAGVSEQYF. In DNA, the CDR3 is TGCAGTGCTAGAGAACCCAGGGCGGGGGTCTCCGAGCAGTACTTC.

The chain couples TRBV29-1 to TRBJ1-2, with D perhaps TRBD1 (6 bases). Germline V lookup: CDR1 SQVTM, CDR2 ANQGSEA. CDR3 length: 11 amino acids. Deletions cut 7 bases from V and 5 bases from J, with 11 bases between. This CDR3 is CSARDKYGYTF. The CDR3 DNA is TGCAGCGCCCGGGACAAGTATGGCTACACCTTC.

This clonotype was picked up a small number of times. The genes are TRBV5-1 and TRBJ1-4, with unresolved D. The germline V gene encodes CDR1 SGHRS and CDR2 YFSETQ. Between the trimmed V and J ends, which lost 0 bases and 3 bases, there was a span of 12 bases. The CDR3 totals 16 residues. This CDR3 reads CASSLGSGRPNEKLFF. The CDR3 nucleotides read TGCGCCAGCAGCTTGGGTTCGGGGAGGCCTAATGAAAAACTGTTTTTT.

At least ten counts were recorded for this clonotype. J is TRBJ2-3 and V is TRBV4-2, with TRBD2 identical over 13 bases. The CDR3 is 17 residues long. Germline CDR1 reads LGHNA; CDR2 reads YNFKEQ. Trimming cost V 4 bases and J 2 bases; bases outside gene matches: 6. CDR3 loop: CASSPGLAGDFTDTQYF. The CDR3 region has the DNA TGTGCCAGCAGCCCAGGACTAGCGGGAGACTTCACAGATACGCAGTATTTT.

The chain recombines TRBV6-5 with TRBJ1-2; D is unclear. CDR3 length: 14 residues. Trimming took off 4 bases at V and 4 bases at J, with 13 bases between the two ends. Germline V gene lookup returns CDR1 MNHEY and CDR2 SVGAGI. The CDR3 DNA follows: TGTGCCAGCAGTTCCCCCCACGGGTCCTATGGCTACACCTTC. The encoded protein is CASSSPHGSYGYTF.

This clonotype was recorded at least ten times. The chain joins TRBV9 to TRBJ2-1, with 14 nucleotides matching TRBD2. Germline assignment: CDR1 SGDLS and CDR2 YYNGEE. The V and J ends lost 4 bases and 8 bases, in that order; junction bases with no gene match: 8. There are 16 residues in the CDR3. For the CDR3, the DNA is TGTGCCAGCAGCTTCGCCGGGACTAGCGGGAGCGATGAGCAGTTCTTC. Its protein product is CASSFAGTSGSDEQFF.

V usage is TRBV29-1 and J usage is TRBJ2-1; the match to TRBD2 covers 8 bases. This CDR3 comprises 15 residues. The trim removed 4 bases at V and 3 bases at J, leaving 8 bases unmatched. Germline assignment: CDR1 SQVTM and CDR2 ANQGSEA. CDR3 nucleotide sequence: TGCAGCGTTGGCCGGGGGGGGCAGAGCTACAATGAGCAGTTCTTC. Its protein is CSVGRGGQSYNEQFF.

The V and J genes are TRBV7-9 and TRBJ1-2; D possibly corresponds to TRBD1 (5 bases). This CDR3 contains 13 residues. Germline values: CDR1 SEHNR, CDR2 FQNEAQ (reference sequence). CDR3 in amino acids: CPTRVSANYGYTF. CDR3 DNA sequence: TGTCCCACCAGGGTTTCGGCTAACTATGGCTACACCTTC.

CDR3 amino acids: CASEGAEAFF. The CDR3 coding sequence is TGTGCCAGCGAAGGGGCTGAAGCTTTCTTT. This sequence joins TRBV18 and TRBJ1-1; tentatively, D is TRBD1 (5 bases). Germline V CDR1 and CDR2: KGHSH, LQKENI. V was shortened by 8 bases and J by 6 bases, with 7 bases between the two germline ends. The CDR3 sequence is 10 residues long.

The chain combines TRBV4-1 with TRBJ1-1; perhaps TRBD1 as D (5 bases). The CDR3 has 20 residues. Germline lookup yields CDR1 MGHRA and CDR2 YSYEKL. Trimming cost V 1 base and J 0 bases, with 24 bases left between them. The CDR3 reads CASSQGGSTVMKGMNTEAFF. Written as DNA, the CDR3 is TGCGCCAGCAGCCAAGGCGGATCGACAGTAATGAAGGGAATGAACACTGAAGCTTTCTTT.

The chain joins TRBV5-1 to TRBJ1-2; tentatively, D is TRBD1 (5 bases). Per the germline V gene, CDR1 is SGHRS and CDR2 is YFSETQ. The V end was cut by 1 base, the J end by 4 bases, with 11 bases between. The CDR3 sequence is 14 residues long. The CDR3: CASSLSRQGYGYTF. DNA for the CDR3: TGCGCCAGCAGCTTGTCACGGCAGGGCTATGGCTACACCTTC.

This clonotype has just a few counts. This chain links TRBV12-3 or TRBV12-4 with TRBJ2-5; TRBD2 is a possible D gene (7 bases). The CDR3 has 12 amino acids. The CDR3 DNA follows: TGTGCTTCCCGGGGGGCGGAAGAGACCCAGTACTTC. Translating it yields CASRGAEETQYF.

This clonotype appeared once. The chain carries TRBV5-1 and TRBJ1-1; D possibly corresponds to TRBD1 (5 bases). This CDR3 is 13 amino acids long. CDR1 is SGHRS and CDR2 is YFSETQ in the germline V gene. V lost 6 bases, J lost 12 bases, and 21 bases lay in between. CDR3 coding DNA: TGCGCCAGCAAAGAATCAGACAGTGGCGGTCCTTTCTTT. Residues: CASKESDSGGPFF. Full variable domain (missing parts from reference TRBV5-1 and TRBJ1-1): KAGVTQTPRYLIKTRGQQVTLSCSPISGHRSVSWYQQTPGQGLQFLFEYFSETQRNKGNFPGRFSGRQFSNSRSEMNVSTLELGDSALYLCASKESDSGGPFFGQGTRLTVV.

The CDR3 protein is CASAGLSGTDTQYF. The CDR3, as DNA: TGCGCCAGCGCCGGACTGAGCGGCACAGATACGCAGTATTTT. J is TRBJ2-3 and V is TRBV5-1, with D possibly TRBD2 on 5 matching bases. In germline, CDR1 is SGHRS, CDR2 YFSETQ. The CDR3 totals 14 residues. V lost 7 bases and J lost 1, with 13 bases in between.